The 15 T cell receptor beta chains listed next were all sequenced from one sample in a study of T cell responses to AZD1222 COVID-19 vaccine. This table comes from immunoSEQ multiplex PCR, and its TCRdb copy is limited to in-frame clones, with some not included. The sample records about 170,000 clones, approximately 92% being singletons. Sequencing used peripheral blood, obtained on day 0 of AZD1222 vaccination. The receptors come from an adult in good health.

Details on this clone: Other DNA variants within this sample encode the same CDR3. The V and J genes are TRBV18 and TRBJ1-4, with D unresolved. With 6 bases removed from V and 0 bases from J, the gap between germline ends came to 5 bases. CDR3 size: 13 residues. From germline, CDR1 is KGHSH and CDR2 LQKENI. The CDR3 DNA reads as TGTGCCAGCTCCCGCTCAACTAATGAAAAACTGTTTTTT. Its translation is CASSRSTNEKLFF.

The chain is built from TRBV21-1 and TRBJ2-6; TRBD1, the table's D call, was not compared with the DNA. TRBV21-1 is termed a pseudogene. The CDR3 runs to 20 residues. This CDR3 reads CASSNRRPGQERSGANVLIF. The CDR3 bases are TGTGCCAGCAGCAATCGAAGACCGGGACAGGAGCGCTCTGGGGCCAACGTCCTGATTTTC.

This clone was seen a few times. This rearrangement joins TRBV29-1 to TRBJ1-2, with unresolved D. This CDR3 spans 12 amino acids. The V gene's germline CDR1 is SQVTM and CDR2 ANQGSEA. Trimming removed 3 bases at V and 7 bases at J, with 12 bases between. CDR3: CSVEARPGGYTF. CDR3 bases: TGCAGCGTTGAGGCCCGGCCGGGTGGCTACACCTTC.

The chain links TRBV6-2 or TRBV6-3 to TRBJ2-5; no clear D. The CDR3 has 15 amino acids. V was cut by 7 bases and J by 5 bases, with 20 bases left in between. Per germline, CDR1 MNHEY and CDR2 SVGEGT. The CDR3 DNA follows: TGTGCCAGCACCCCCGTCGGGTCCATACGGGAGACCCAGTACTTC. This translates into CASTPVGSIRETQYF.

V gene TRBV2 combines with J gene TRBJ1-2, with D perhaps TRBD1 (5 bases). Germline loops: CDR1 SNHLY, CDR2 FYNNEI. The CDR3 totals 15 residues. V lost 5 bases to trimming and J lost 4 bases, with 17 bases between them. The CDR3, as DNA: TGTGCCAGCAGTCGCGACAGCAACCTATTCTATGGCTACACCTTC. This encodes CASSRDSNLFYGYTF.

This clone was counted once. The chain combines TRBV6-5 with TRBJ2-5; weak D call: TRBD2 (6 bases). The CDR3 sequence is 15 residues long. CDR1 MNHEY and CDR2 SVGAGI come from the germline V gene. The germline V and J ends were trimmed by 5 bases and 4 bases, with 17 bases remaining between them. The CDR3 DNA reads as TGTGCCAGCAGTCGCCGTTGGGCTAGCGCAGAGACCCAGTACTTC. It translates to CASSRRWASAETQYF.

In DNA form, the CDR3 reads TGTGCCAGCAGCCACGGGTCAGGGGGCAATCAGCCCCAGCATTTT. Protein product: CASSHGSGGNQPQHF. The chain combines TRBV6-6 with TRBJ1-5, with D tentatively TRBD1 (6 bases). Per germline, CDR1 MNHNY and CDR2 SVGAGI (reference sequence). V gave up 6 bases and J gave up 2 bases, with 14 bases separating them. The CDR3 is 15 amino acids.

The chain carries TRBV5-1 and TRBJ1-2; D ambiguous. The germline V and J ends were trimmed by 0 bases and 0 bases, with 6 bases remaining between them. The CDR3 length is 14 residues. In germline, CDR1 is SGHRS, CDR2 YFSETQ. CDR3 loop: CASSLATANYGYTF. CDR3 sequence (DNA): TGCGCCAGCAGCTTGGCAACAGCTAACTATGGCTACACCTTC.

The genes are TRBV7-2 and TRBJ2-3; no firm D call. Deletions cut 2 bases from V and 0 bases from J, with 6 bases between. This CDR3 region has 14 residues. The germline V gene has CDR1 SGHTA and CDR2 FQGNSA. The CDR3 nucleotides read TGTGCCAGCAGCTTACAGGCCAGCACAGATACGCAGTATTTT. Encoded protein: CASSLQASTDTQYF. The whole variable domain, filled in from reference TRBV7-2 and TRBJ2-3, reads GAGVSQSPSNKVTEKGKDVELRCDPISGHTALYWYRQSLGQGLEFLIYFQGNSAPDKSGLPSDRFSAERTGGSVSTLTIQRTQQEDSAVYLCASSLQASTDTQYFGPGTRLTVL.

The gene calls are TRBV18 and TRBJ2-3; D gene ambiguous. The CDR3 runs 11 residues. Between the trimmed V and J ends, which lost 1 base and 8 bases, there was a span of 4 bases. Germline CDR1 and CDR2: KGHSH and LQKENI. In DNA, the CDR3 is TGTGCCAGCTCACCACAGGGTACGCAGTATTTT. As protein: CASSPQGTQYF.

The rearrangement joins TRBV11-2 to TRBJ1-1; 7 bases are shared with TRBD1. The V segment lost 1 base and the J segment 1 base; nucleotides outside the gene matches: 3. In germline, CDR1 is SGHAT, CDR2 FQNNGV. The CDR3 spans 15 residues. DNA of the CDR3: TGTGCCAGCAGCTTAGGGGACAGACGGAACACTGAAGCTTTCTTT. Translation: CASSLGDRRNTEAFF.

The DNA of the CDR3 is TGTGCCAGCAGCTTAGCAAGGGCCATTAATGAAAAACTGTTTTTT. It encodes CASSLARAINEKLFF. The chain employs TRBV7-9 and TRBJ1-4; no clear D. V gave up 0 bases and J gave up 4 bases, with 9 bases separating them. The CDR3 extends over 15 amino acids. Germline lookup yields CDR1 SEHNR and CDR2 FQNEAQ (reference sequence).

The V and J genes are TRBV19 and TRBJ1-3; TRBD1 matches at 7 bases. V trimming: 10 bases; J trimming: 4 bases; junction bases outside the gene matches: 4. Germline assignment: CDR1 LNHDA and CDR2 SQIVND (reference sequence). This CDR3 region has 12 residues. The DNA for the CDR3 is TGTGCCACCGGGACAGCCGGAAACACCATATATTTT. It yields the protein CATGTAGNTIYF.

This clone was found a few times. The genes are TRBV7-9 and TRBJ1-5; a weak D match, TRBD1 (6 bases). In germline, CDR1 is SEHNR, CDR2 FQNEAQ (reference sequence). Trimming took 6 bases from V and 2 from J, leaving 11 bases between them. The CDR3 covers 14 residues. The CDR3 bases are TGTGCCAGCAGTTCAGGGGTAGGCAATCAGCCCCAGCATTTT. Encoded protein: CASSSGVGNQPQHF.

V and J are TRBV9 and TRBJ1-5, with 8 bases that match TRBD1. Germline V CDR1 and CDR2: SGDLS, YYNGEE. The CDR3 extends over 16 amino acids. The trim removed 3 bases at V and 6 bases at J, leaving 11 bases unmatched. CDR3: CASSASDRVGGQPQHF. In DNA form, the CDR3 reads TGTGCCAGCAGCGCTTCGGACAGGGTAGGGGGTCAGCCCCAGCATTTT.